The present TCR beta chain was sequenced within a study of cytomegalovirus exposure and HLA in healthy donors (dated 2017 in TCRdb). A note on the overall study: An earlier analysis of roughly 500 of the donors reported 250 to 300 Gb of sequence data and approximately 110 million unique TCR beta sequences from some 180 million T cells. Approximately 300 gigabases of sequencing data and approximately 80 million unique TCR sequences were included in an early release covering over 600 HLA-typed donors. Of the roughly 400 genotyped donors, over 65% fell in the genetic ancestry cluster associated with self-reported Caucasian donors. The study was designed to test whether signatures of past pathogen exposure could be identified by cataloging public T cell receptors. The T cell repertoires of several hundred subjects were profiled by immunosequencing and related to cytomegalovirus serostatus. Along with the approximately 650-subject first cohort, a separate validation cohort of over a hundred different subjects was used. To predict cytomegalovirus infection status, the study brought together high-throughput TCR immunosequencing, statistical association of individual TCRs with disease status, and machine learning. To study patterns of TCR occurrence, a later analysis re-analyzed previously published TCR beta repertoires from 700 or so donors and added high-resolution HLA genotyping. The later analysis used no new phenotypic data to find candidate immune exposures, relying instead on TCR beta sequences and their occurrence across donors. To decide whether each TCR beta V gene segment behaved as functional or pseudogenic, an earlier analysis of some 540 of the donors relied on high-throughput TCR beta sequencing. Alongside the repertoire data, information on donor age, sex, ethnicity and CMV serostatus was compiled. A later genetic analysis took genome-wide SNP genotypes for about three fifths of the roughly 670 donors and used that subset as a discovery cohort. All discovery cohort repertoires had been generated using a single sequencing platform. Both class I and class II loci were covered by HLA typing, at four-digit resolution. Typing coverage varied by locus: roughly 620-640 donors for A, B, C, DRB1 and DQB1; roughly 500 for DQA1; 606 for DPA1; approximately 470 for DPB1. Roughly five DR-DQ haplotypes were handled as single units for association and clustering because linkage in the cohort was strong. Among roughly 400 genotyped donors of the cohort, an average of approximately 220,000 unique TCR beta nucleotide sequences was sequenced per donor, of which 15% to 20% were non-productive.

To note about this clone: Its antigen is not yet known.

Library creation used the immunoSEQ multiplex PCR assay. For the multiplex PCR, a mixture combining 60 forward primers for TCR Vbeta segments and 13 reverse primers for TCR Jbeta segments was used. A multiplex PCR assay on genomic DNA amplified the CDR3 region of rearranged TCR beta genes. The amplified TCR beta libraries were sequenced on the Illumina HiSeq System as 87-base-pair reads. The source study handled its data this way. In a later analysis, roughly 80 million unique TCR beta chains were counted across the 650 to 700 repertoires, and about 9.9 million of these chains were shared by at least two donors. Raw reads were error-corrected and collapsed into unique sequences with a nearest-neighbor algorithm that merged closely related sequences to remove PCR and sequencing errors. To assign V, D and J gene segments, CDR3 sequences were aligned to IMGT reference sequences. For a sequence to be retained, at least a six-nucleotide match to both a V gene segment and a J gene segment was required. Rearrangements were called productive when the CDR3 lacked stop codons and stayed in frame with V and J; all others were non-productive. CDR3 was defined by IMGT convention, running from the second conserved V-encoded cysteine to the conserved J-encoded phenylalanine. The earlier analysis of fewer than 700 of the donors excluded sequences that lacked an unambiguous match to a single V gene segment. In an earlier analysis of a few hundred of the donors, a V segment was called functional when productive rearrangements were above 56.7%, and segregating when the standard deviation between donors exceeded 5%. To diagnose cytomegalovirus status from the catalog of TCR beta chain sequences, a statistical classification framework was built. A later analysis assigned V and J genes by comparing TCR nucleotide sequences with IMGT/GENE-DB human TR gene sequences. Using the TCRdist pipeline, a later analysis assigned CDR3 sequences along with most-parsimonious VDJ recombination scenarios. In a later analysis, each TCR beta chain was defined by its CDR3 amino acid sequence together with its V-gene family, and reads lacking a unique V-gene family were excluded. In a later analysis, 450 to 600 highly shared, low-generation-probability nucleotide sequences were removed to address suspected cross-contamination and a sequencing artifact. In a later analysis, a clonal expansion index was calculated for each public chain from normalized within-repertoire ranks of inferred template counts. In a later analysis, generation probabilities were computed using a VDJ recombination model fitted to out-of-frame rearrangements, and the results were checked against IGoR. Hypergeometric tests were used in a later analysis to score TCR-TCR, TCR-HLA and TCR-CMV co-occurrence, with a repertoire-size bias correction applied to the TCR pairs. In a later analysis, false discovery rates were estimated by permuting HLA or CMV assignments 20 times. In a later analysis, co-occurring TCRs were grouped using DBSCAN, with TCRdist sequence similarity added in when clustering inside HLA-allele-positive subsets. Co-occurrence clustering excluded repertoires with fewer than 30,000 or more than 120,000 public chains, plus five with anomalous nucleotide sharing. TCRdb retrieved this table from immuneACCESS and kept in-frame rearrangements only. Not all clones are present; in checked studies, unresolved V genes account for under half, and no reason is known for the remainder. The DNA gave D and trimming, while V, J and clone size come from that table. This sample's table lists around 160,000 clones. The ten top clones hold roughly 1.6% of the sample.

The germline V gene (reference sequence) provides CDR1 SEHNR and CDR2 FQNEAQ. Germline trimming: 1 base from V, 9 bases from J; junction bases outside gene matches: 12. Reading from cysteine to phenylalanine, the CDR3 counts 16 amino acids. The CDR3 DNA has 48 bases and is translated from base 1. Study-level results and caveats: Sequencing depth was assumed to be roughly uniform across donors in the presence/absence analyses, though that assumption may not hold. Cytomegalovirus status was reported to be diagnosed by the classifier with high specificity and sensitivity in both the original and validation cohorts. A later analysis found that HLA-associated TCR beta chains were more clonally expanded and had lower generation probabilities than equally common non-associated chains. Because counts were too low, about 15 rarely observed V segments, including chromosome 9 orphons, were left out of the earlier analysis of some 640 of the donors. In the study, around 150 TCR beta chains were listed as associated with cytomegalovirus. A group of highly shared sequence variants was considered likely to be a technical artifact of the sequencing pipeline. In a later analysis, most CMV-associated TCR beta chains were found to appear HLA-restricted, with HLA associations seemingly driven largely by CMV exposure. Linkage disequilibrium might explain the correlated functional status among segregating V segments, but an unknown experimental factor could not be ruled out. Because the 87-base-pair reads could not distinguish some IMGT-functional V segments, including TRBV6-2 and TRBV6-3, those segments were excluded. In an earlier analysis of about 600 of the donors, most TCR beta V segments appeared in productive rearrangements about 87% or about 30% of the time, broadly matching IMGT annotations. A further reported finding was that TCR beta sequences accurately predicted the HLA-A and HLA-B alleles for most subjects in the first cohort. CMV serostatus was the only immune exposure information available for the cohort. When HLA alleles, especially DR and DQ, strongly co-occurred, attributing TCR associations to individual alleles was difficult. The authors suggested that the approach could potentially be extended to other disease states and immunological phenotypes. Because some donors lacked HLA typing at each locus, the association tests relied only on the typed subset. According to a later analysis, TCR association rates differed among HLA loci, with DRB1 alleles showing the most associated TCRs and HLA-C alleles showing the fewest. A few of the identified cytomegalovirus-associated TCR beta chains were confirmed in vitro to be specific for cytomegalovirus antigens. In a later analysis, 16,951 TCR beta sequences were associated with specific HLA alleles at a false discovery rate of 0.05. In a later genetic analysis, fewer N-insertions in productive TCRs were reported among donors in an Asian-associated ancestry cluster than the approximately 670-donor mean. A later analysis reported that several top co-occurrence clusters appeared linked to parvovirus B19, influenza, CMV and Epstein-Barr virus. Only TCR beta chains were sequenced in this cohort, and the absence of alpha or paired-chain data limited detectable features. Most TCR sequences were seen in very few donors, while some public TCRs were found in many individuals. An association between a missense DCLRE1C variant and V-gene and J-gene trimming of TCR beta chains was found in a later genetic analysis and replicated in an independent cohort.

The cohort consisted of approximately 690 healthy bone marrow donors. At the time of sampling, all cohort members were nominally healthy, though unrecorded immune exposures were likely present. The donor tested CMV seronegative and was one of the 352 seronegative cohort members. A peripheral blood sample was collected from each donor, and TCR beta sequencing was performed on peripheral blood mononuclear cells. The Qiagen DNeasy Blood Extraction Kit was used to extract genomic DNA from the blood cell samples. This receptor was obtained from a woman in her forties or fifties in good health and CMV-seronegative. The sample taken for sequencing was PBMCs. Rearrangement joined TRBV7-9 to TRBJ2-1; TRBD2 matches 7 bases in the middle. The DNA is TGTGCCAGCAGCTTAGGGGGCGGGAGCCCGATTAGTGAGCAGTTCTTC. It codes for CASSLGGGSPISEQFF.